What follows describes a single TCR beta chain. These data belong to a study of cytomegalovirus exposure and HLA in healthy donors. The PCR contained 60 Vbeta and 13 Jbeta primers. TCRdb keeps only in-frame clones here, not all; method: immunoSEQ multiplex PCR. Found here are just over 150,000 clones, around nine tenths of them singletons; the top ten hold approximately 2%. Input material: PBMCs. This TCR came from a woman younger than 30 in good health and CMV-seronegative.

CDR3: CASSPNTPGLAGAGFQYF. The CDR3 nucleotides read TGTGCCAGCAGCCCAAACACACCGGGACTAGCGGGAGCGGGATTTCAGTACTTC. The rearrangement links TRBV11-2 to TRBJ2-4; TRBD2 matches at 14 bases. With 5 bases clipped from V and 11 bases from J, the junction kept 17 bases outside the gene matches. Germline CDR1 reads SGHAT; CDR2 reads FQNNGV. This CDR3 spans 18 amino acids.